This entry is about one T cell receptor beta chain. These data originate in a study of siplizumab effects on memory and regulatory T cells. Germline CDR1 reads SGHAT; CDR2 reads FQNNGV. The CDR3 contains 14 residues. V lost 5 bases and J 0 bases, leaving 5 bases between the germline ends. TCRdb's table, derived via immunoSEQ multiplex PCR, lists solely in-frame clones and lacks some. The repertoire includes some 99,000 clones, approximately 90% of them detected once, and 0.75% sits in the top ten. Sequencing was performed on Tregs sorted from blood. The sequence was obtained from a human donor in good health. The chain carries TRBV11-2 and TRBJ2-6; D remains ambiguous. CDR3 in DNA: TGTGCCAGCAGCCCCATCTCTGGGGCCAACGTCCTGACTTTC. This gives the protein CASSPISGANVLTF. The variable domain in full, with the rest retrieved from reference TRBV11-2 and TRBJ2-6, is EAGVAQSPRYKIIEKRQSVAFWCNPISGHATLYWYQQILGQGPKLLIQFQNNGVVDDSQLPKDRFSAERLKGVDSTLKIQPAKLEDSAVYLCASSPISGANVLTFGAGSRLTVL.